The sequence of this T cell receptor (beta chain) was determined in a study of metastatic and nonmetastatic thyroid tumors. The wider study: Blood and tumor or nodule tissue repertoires from malignant and benign thyroid patients were compared. Notes on the study in general: Malignant tumors reportedly showed significantly higher TCR beta diversity than benign nodules in both blood and tumor.

This clone showed up just a few times. The antigen is not known. Original processing methods: Building a distant-metastasis classifier for papillary thyroid cancer drew on CDR3 differences across clinicopathological groups. TCRdb re-called the PCR reads through MiXCR. The V and J calls come from TCRdb's annotation, not from the publication. The profile covers about 13,000 clones, with around 29% appearing a single time and roughly 18% taken by the ten largest. Before thyroid surgery, none of the patients had received any treatment. Germline V gene data show CDR1 as MNHNS and CDR2 as SASEGT. The CDR3 consists of 16 residues. The J segment lost 2 bases and the V segment lost 3 bases, leaving 7 bases of the junction unmatched.

This sequence joins TRBV6-1 and TRBJ2-7, with 10 bases identical to TRBD2. The receptor's source is a female donor with papillary thyroid cancer or a benign thyroid nodule (not recorded which). Some clones in this sample may be carry-over from other donors' samples. What was sequenced was tumor tissue. The CDR3 here is CASSDPNSGRPYEQYF. As DNA, the CDR3 is TGTGCCAGCAGTGACCCGAATAGCGGGAGGCCCTACGAGCAGTACTTC.